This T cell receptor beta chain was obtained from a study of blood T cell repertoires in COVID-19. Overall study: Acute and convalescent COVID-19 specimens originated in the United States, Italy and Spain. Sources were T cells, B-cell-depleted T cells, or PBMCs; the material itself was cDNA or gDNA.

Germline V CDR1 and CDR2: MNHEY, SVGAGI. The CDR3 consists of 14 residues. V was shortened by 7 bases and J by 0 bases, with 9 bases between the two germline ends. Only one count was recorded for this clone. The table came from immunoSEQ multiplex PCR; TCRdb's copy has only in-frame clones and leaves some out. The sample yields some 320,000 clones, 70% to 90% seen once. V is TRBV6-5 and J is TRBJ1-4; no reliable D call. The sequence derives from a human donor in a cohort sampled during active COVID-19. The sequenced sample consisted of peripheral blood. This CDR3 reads CASTSFPTNEKLFF. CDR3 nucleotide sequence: TGTGCCAGCACGTCCTTCCCAACTAATGAAAAACTGTTTTTT.